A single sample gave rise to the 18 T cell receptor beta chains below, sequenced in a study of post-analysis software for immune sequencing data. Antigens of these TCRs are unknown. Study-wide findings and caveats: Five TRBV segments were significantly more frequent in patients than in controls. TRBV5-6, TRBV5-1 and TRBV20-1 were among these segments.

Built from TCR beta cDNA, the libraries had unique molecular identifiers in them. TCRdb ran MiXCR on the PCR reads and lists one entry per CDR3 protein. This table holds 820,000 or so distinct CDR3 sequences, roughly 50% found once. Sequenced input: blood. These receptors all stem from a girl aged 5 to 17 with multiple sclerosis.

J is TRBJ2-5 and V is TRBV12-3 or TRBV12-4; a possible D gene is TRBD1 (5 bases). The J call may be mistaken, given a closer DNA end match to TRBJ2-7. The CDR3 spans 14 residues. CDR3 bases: TGTGCCAGCAGTCCCCGTCCAGGGTCACACGAGCAGTACTTC. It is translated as CASSPRPGSHEQYF.

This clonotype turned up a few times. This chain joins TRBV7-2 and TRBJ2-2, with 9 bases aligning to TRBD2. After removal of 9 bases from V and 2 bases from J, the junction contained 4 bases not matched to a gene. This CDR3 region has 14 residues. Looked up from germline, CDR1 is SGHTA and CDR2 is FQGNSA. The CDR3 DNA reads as TGTGCCAGTGGACTAGCGATTAACACCGGGGAGCTGTTTTTT. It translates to CASGLAINTGELFF.

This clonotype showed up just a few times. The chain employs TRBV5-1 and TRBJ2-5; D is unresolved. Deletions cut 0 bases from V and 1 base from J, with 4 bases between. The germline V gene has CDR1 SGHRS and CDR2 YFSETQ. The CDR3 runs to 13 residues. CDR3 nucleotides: TGCGCCAGCAGCTTGGATGTCCAAGAGACCCAGTACTTC. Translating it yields CASSLDVQETQYF.

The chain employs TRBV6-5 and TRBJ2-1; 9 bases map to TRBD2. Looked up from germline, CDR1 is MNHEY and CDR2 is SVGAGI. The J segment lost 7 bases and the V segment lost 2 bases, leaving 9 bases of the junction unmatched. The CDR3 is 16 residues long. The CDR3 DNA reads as TGTGCCAGCAGTTACGGGGCGGGAGGGATCGGGAATGAGCAGTTCTTC. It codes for CASSYGAGGIGNEQFF.

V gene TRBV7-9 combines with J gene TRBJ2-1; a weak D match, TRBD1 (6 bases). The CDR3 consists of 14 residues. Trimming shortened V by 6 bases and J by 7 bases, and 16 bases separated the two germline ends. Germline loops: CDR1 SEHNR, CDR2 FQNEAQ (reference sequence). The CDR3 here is CASRYRDTRNEQFF. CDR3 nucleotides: TGTGCCAGCAGATACCGGGACACAAGGAATGAGCAGTTCTTC.

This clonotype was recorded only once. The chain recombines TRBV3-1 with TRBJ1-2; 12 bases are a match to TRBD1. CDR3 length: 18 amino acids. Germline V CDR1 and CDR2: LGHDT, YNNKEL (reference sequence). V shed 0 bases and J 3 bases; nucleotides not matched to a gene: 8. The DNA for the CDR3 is TGTGCCAGCAGCCAAGATAGTTGGGACAGGGGGCAGGACTATGGCTACACCTTC. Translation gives CASSQDSWDRGQDYGYTF.

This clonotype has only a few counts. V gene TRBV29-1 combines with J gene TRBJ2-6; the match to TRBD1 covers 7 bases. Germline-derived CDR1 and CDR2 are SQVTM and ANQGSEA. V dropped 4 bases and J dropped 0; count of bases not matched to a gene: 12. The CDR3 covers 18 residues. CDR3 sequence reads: CSVGEPGQPSSGANVLTF. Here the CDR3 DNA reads TGCAGCGTTGGAGAACCGGGACAGCCCAGCTCTGGGGCCAACGTCCTGACTTTC.

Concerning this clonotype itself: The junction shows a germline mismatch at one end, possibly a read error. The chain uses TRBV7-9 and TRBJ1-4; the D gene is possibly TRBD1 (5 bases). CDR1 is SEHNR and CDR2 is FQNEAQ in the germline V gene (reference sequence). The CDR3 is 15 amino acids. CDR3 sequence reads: CASSLYTGDNGKLFF. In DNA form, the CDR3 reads TGTGCCAGCAGCTTATACACGGGGGATAATGGAAAACTGTTTTTT.

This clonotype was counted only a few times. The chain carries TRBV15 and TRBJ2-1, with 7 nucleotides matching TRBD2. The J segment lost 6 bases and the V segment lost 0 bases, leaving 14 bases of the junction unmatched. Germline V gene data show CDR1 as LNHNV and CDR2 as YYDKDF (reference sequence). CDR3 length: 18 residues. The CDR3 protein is CATSRDVVVGLAANEQFF. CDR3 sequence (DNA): TGTGCCACCAGCAGAGATGTAGTTGTGGGTCTAGCGGCCAATGAGCAGTTCTTC.

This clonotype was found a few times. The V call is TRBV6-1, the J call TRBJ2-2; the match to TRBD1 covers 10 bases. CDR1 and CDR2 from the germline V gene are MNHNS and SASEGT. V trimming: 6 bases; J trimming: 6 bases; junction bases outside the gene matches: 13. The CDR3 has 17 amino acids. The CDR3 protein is CASRSGQAGTGAGELFF. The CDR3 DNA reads TGTGCCAGCAGAAGCGGTCAAGCCGGGACAGGGGCCGGGGAGCTGTTTTTT.

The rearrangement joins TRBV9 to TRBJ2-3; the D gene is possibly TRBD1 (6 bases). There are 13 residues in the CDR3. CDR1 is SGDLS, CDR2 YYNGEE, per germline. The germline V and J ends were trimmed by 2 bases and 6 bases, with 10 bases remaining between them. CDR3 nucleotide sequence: TGTGCCAGCAGCGTCAGGGGCCTGGATACGCAGTATTTT. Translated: CASSVRGLDTQYF.

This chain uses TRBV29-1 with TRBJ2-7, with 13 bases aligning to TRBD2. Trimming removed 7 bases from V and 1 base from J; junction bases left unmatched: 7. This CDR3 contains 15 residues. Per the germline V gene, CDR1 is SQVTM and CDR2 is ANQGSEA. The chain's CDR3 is CSASPGLAGSYEQYF. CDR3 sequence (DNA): TGCAGCGCCTCTCCGGGACTAGCGGGATCCTACGAGCAGTACTTC.

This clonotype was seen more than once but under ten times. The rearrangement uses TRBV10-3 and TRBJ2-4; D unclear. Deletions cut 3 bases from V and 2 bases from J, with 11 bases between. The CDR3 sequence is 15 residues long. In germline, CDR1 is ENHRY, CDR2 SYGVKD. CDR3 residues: CAISDSRGTKNIQYF. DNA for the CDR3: TGTGCCATCAGTGATTCCCGAGGCACCAAAAACATTCAGTACTTC.

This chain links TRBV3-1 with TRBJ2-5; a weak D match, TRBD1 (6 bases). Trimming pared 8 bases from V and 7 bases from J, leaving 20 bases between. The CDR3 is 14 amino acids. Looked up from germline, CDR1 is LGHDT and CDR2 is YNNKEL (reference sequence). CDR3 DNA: TGTGCCAGCGGCCGGACAGTTTCCAAGAGGACCCAGTACTTC. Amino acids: CASGRTVSKRTQYF.

CDR3 in amino acids: CASSQTEVYTF. The DNA of the CDR3 is TGTGCCAGCAGCCAGACAGAGGTCTACACCTTC. The V gene is TRBV7-2, the J gene TRBJ1-2, with a weak D call TRBD1 (5 bases). The germline V and J ends were trimmed by 5 bases and 10 bases, with 11 bases remaining between them. The V gene's germline CDR1 is SGHTA and CDR2 FQGNSA. The CDR3 is made up of 11 amino acids. The complete variable domain, with remaining parts taken from reference TRBV7-2 and TRBJ1-2, reads GAGVSQSPSNKVTEKGKDVELRCDPISGHTALYWYRQSLGQGLEFLIYFQGNSAPDKSGLPSDRFSAERTGGSVSTLTIQRTQQEDSAVYLCASSQTEVYTFGSGTRLTVV.

This CDR3 reads CASTRGATNYGYTF. CDR3 DNA: TGTGCCAGTACTCGGGGTGCTACTAACTATGGCTACACCTTC. V and J are TRBV19 and TRBJ1-2; D not certain. The V gene lost 7 bases and the J gene lost 0 bases, with 12 bases spanning the gap. The CDR3 extends over 14 amino acids. Looked up from germline, CDR1 is LNHDA and CDR2 is SQIVND (reference sequence).

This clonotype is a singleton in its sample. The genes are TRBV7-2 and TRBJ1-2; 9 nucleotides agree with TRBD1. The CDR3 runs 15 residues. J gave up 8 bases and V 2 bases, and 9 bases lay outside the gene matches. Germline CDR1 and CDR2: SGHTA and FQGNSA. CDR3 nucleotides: TGTGCCAGCAGCTTAAGGGTTACAGGGGGCGGCGGCTACACCTTC. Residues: CASSLRVTGGGGYTF.

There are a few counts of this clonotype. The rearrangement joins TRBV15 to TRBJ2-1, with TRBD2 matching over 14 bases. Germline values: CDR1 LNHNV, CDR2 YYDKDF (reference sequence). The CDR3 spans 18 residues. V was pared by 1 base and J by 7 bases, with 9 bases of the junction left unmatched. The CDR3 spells CATSRVTSGRAGGNEQFF. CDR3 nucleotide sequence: TGTGCCACCAGCAGAGTGACTAGCGGGAGGGCCGGTGGTAATGAGCAGTTCTTC.